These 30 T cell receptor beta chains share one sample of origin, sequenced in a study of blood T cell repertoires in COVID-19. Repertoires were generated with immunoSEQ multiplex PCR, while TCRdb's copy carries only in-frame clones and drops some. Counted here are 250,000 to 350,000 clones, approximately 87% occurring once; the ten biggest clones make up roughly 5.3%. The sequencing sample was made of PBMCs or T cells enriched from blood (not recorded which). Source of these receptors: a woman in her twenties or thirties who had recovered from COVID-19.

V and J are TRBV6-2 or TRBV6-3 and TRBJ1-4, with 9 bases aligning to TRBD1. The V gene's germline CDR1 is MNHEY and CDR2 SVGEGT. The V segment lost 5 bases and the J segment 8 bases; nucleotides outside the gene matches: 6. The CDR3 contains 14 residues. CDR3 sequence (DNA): TGTGCCAGCAGTACAGGGGGCGTATCGGAAAAACTGTTTTTT. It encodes CASSTGGVSEKLFF.

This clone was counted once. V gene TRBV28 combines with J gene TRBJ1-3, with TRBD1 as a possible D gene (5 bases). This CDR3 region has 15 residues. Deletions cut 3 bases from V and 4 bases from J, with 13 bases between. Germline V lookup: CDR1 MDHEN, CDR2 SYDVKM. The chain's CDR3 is CASSFGGVSGNTIYF. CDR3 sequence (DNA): TGTGCCAGCAGTTTCGGGGGGGTCTCCGGAAACACCATATATTTT.

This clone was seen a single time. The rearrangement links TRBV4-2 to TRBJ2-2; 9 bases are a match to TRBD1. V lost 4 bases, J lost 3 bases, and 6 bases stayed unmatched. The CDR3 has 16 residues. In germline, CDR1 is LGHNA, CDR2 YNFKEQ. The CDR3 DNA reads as TGTGCCAGCAGCCGGAAGACAGGGGGGGACACCGGGGAGCTGTTTTTT. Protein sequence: CASSRKTGGDTGELFF.

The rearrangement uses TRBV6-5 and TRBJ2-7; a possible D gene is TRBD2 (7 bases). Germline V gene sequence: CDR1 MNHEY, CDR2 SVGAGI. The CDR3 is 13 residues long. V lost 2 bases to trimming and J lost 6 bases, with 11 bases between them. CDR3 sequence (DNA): TGTGCCAGCAGTTACCGGGGGGCAGTCGAGCAGTACTTC. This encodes CASSYRGAVEQYF.

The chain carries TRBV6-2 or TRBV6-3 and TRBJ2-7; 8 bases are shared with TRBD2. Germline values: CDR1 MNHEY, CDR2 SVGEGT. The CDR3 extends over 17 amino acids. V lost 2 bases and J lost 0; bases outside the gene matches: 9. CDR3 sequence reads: CASSYGGGSLSSYEQYF. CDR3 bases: TGTGCCAGCAGTTACGGCGGGGGGTCCCTAAGCTCCTACGAGCAGTACTTC.

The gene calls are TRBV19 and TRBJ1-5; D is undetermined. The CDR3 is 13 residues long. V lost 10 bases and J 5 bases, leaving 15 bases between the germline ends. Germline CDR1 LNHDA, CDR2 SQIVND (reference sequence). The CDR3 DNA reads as TGTGCCATTTCCGGCGGTCTCGATCAGCCCCAGCATTTT. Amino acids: CAISGGLDQPQHF.

The CDR3 protein is CASSDGQINEQFF. The CDR3 DNA reads as TGTGCCAGCAGTGATGGACAGATTAATGAGCAGTTCTTC. J is TRBJ2-1 and V is TRBV6-1; perhaps TRBD1 as D (6 bases). This CDR3 is 13 amino acids long. Germline V gene lookup returns CDR1 MNHNS and CDR2 SASEGT. V was trimmed by 3 bases and J by 7 bases, leaving 10 bases between them.

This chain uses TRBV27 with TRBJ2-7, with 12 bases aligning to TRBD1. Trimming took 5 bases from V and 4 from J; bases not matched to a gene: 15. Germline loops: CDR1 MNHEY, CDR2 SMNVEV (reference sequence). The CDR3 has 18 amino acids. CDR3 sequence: CASSTFHLGQGAHYEQYF. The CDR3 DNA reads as TGTGCCAGCAGTACCTTCCACTTGGGACAGGGGGCGCATTACGAGCAGTACTTC.

This CDR3 is CASSPTSGYTDTQYF. CDR3 nucleotide sequence: TGTGCCAGCAGCCCGACTAGCGGGTACACAGATACGCAGTATTTT. J is TRBJ2-3 and V is TRBV5-6, with 10 bases lining up with TRBD2. V gave up 4 bases and J gave up 2 bases; unmatched junction bases: 4. The CDR3 length is 15 residues. Germline V lookup: CDR1 SGHDT, CDR2 YYEEEE.

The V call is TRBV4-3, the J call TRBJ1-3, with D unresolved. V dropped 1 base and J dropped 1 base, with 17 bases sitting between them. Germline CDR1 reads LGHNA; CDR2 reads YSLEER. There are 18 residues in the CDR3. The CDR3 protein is CASSQVRAKGGSGNTIYF. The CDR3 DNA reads TGCGCCAGCAGCCAAGTTCGTGCGAAGGGAGGATCTGGAAACACCATATATTTT.

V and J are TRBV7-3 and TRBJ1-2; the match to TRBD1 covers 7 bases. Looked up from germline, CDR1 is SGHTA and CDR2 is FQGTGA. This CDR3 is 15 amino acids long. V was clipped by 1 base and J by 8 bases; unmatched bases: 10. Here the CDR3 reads CASSLMGTGEEGYTF. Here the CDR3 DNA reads TGTGCCAGCAGCTTAATGGGAACAGGGGAGGAAGGCTACACCTTC.

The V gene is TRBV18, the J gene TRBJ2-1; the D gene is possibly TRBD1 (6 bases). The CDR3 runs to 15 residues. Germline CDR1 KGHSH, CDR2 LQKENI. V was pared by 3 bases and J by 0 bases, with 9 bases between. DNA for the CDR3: TGTGCCAGCTCACCGGGGGACAACTCCTACAATGAGCAGTTCTTC. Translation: CASSPGDNSYNEQFF.

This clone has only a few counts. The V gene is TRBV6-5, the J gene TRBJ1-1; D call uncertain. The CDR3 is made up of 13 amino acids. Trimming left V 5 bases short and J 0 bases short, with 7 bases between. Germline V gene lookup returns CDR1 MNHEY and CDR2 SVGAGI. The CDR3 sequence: CASSLQMNTEAFF. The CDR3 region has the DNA TGTGCCAGCAGTCTACAGATGAACACTGAAGCTTTCTTT.

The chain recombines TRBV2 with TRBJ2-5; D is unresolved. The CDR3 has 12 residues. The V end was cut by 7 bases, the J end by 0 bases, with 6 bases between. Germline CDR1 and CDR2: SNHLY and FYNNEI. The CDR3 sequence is CASISNQETQYF. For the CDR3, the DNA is TGTGCCAGCATAAGCAACCAAGAGACCCAGTACTTC.

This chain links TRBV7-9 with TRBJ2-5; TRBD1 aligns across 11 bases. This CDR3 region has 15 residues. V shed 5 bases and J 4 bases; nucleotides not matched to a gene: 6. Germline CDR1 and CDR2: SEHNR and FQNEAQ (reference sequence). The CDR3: CASSPGQGVRETQYF. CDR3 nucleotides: TGTGCCAGCAGCCCGGGACAGGGGGTACGAGAGACCCAGTACTTC.

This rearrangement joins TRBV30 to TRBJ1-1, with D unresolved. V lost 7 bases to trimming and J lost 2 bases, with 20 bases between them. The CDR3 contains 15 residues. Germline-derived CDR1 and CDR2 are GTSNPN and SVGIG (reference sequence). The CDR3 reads CAYIIPPVVNTEAFF. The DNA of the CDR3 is TGTGCCTATATAATACCCCCGGTGGTAAACACTGAAGCTTTCTTT.

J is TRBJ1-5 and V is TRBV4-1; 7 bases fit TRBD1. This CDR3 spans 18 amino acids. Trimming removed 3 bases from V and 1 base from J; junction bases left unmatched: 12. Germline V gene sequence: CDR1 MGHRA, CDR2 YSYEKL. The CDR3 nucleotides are TGCGCCAGCAGCCATAATGACAGGGACCTTTTAAGCAATCAGCCCCAGCATTTT. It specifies CASSHNDRDLLSNQPQHF.

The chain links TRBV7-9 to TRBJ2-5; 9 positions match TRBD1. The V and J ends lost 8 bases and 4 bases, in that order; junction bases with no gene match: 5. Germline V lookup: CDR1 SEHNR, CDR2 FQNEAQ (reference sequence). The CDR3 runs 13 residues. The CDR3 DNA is TGTGCCAGCCGGACAGGGGACGGAGAGACCCAGTACTTC. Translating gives CASRTGDGETQYF.

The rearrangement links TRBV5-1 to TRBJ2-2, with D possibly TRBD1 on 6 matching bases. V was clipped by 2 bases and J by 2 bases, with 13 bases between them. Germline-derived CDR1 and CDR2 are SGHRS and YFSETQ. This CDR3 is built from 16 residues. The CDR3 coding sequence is TGCGCCAGCAGCTTTCAGGGGATACGCAACACCGGGGAGCTGTTTTTT. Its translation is CASSFQGIRNTGELFF. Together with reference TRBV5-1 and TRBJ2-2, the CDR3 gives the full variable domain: KAGVTQTPRYLIKTRGQQVTLSCSPISGHRSVSWYQQTPGQGLQFLFEYFSETQRNKGNFPGRFSGRQFSNSRSEMNVSTLELGDSALYLCASSFQGIRNTGELFFGEGSRLTVL.

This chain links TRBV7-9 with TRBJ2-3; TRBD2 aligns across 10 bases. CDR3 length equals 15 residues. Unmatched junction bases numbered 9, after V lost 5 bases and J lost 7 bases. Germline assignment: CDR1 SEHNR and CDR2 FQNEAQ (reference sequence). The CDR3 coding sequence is TGTGCCAGCAGCGTCCTTAGCGGGGGGCCCCATACGCAGTATTTT. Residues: CASSVLSGGPHTQYF. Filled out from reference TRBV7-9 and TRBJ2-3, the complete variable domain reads DTGVSQNPRHKITKRGQNVTFRCDPISEHNRLYWYRQTLGQGPEFLTYFQNEAQLEKSRLLSDRFSAERPKGSFSTLEIQRTEQGDSAMYLCASSVLSGGPHTQYFGPGTRLTVL.

The CDR3 nucleotides are TGTGCCAGCAGGTCGGGACAGGGTTTCTATGGCTACACCTTC. The encoded protein is CASRSGQGFYGYTF. The gene calls are TRBV6-5 and TRBJ1-2; 9 bases are shared with TRBD1. The V gene end was trimmed by 6 bases and the J gene end by 4 bases; junction bases not matched to a gene: 6. Per germline, CDR1 MNHEY and CDR2 SVGAGI. CDR3 length equals 14 residues.

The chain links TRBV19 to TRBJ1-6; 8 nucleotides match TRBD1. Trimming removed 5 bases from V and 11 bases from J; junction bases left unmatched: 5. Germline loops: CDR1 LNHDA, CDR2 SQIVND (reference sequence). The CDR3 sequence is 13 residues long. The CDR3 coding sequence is TGTGCCAGTAGTGTTCAACAGGGGGCACCCCTCCACTTT. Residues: CASSVQQGAPLHF.

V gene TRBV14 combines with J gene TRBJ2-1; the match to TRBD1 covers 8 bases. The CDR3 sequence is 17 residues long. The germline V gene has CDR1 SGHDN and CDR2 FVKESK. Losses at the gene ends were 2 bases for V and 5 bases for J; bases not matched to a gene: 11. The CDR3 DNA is TGTGCCAGCAGCCAAAACCGCGGACAGGGTGACCACAATGAGCAGTTCTTC. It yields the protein CASSQNRGQGDHNEQFF.

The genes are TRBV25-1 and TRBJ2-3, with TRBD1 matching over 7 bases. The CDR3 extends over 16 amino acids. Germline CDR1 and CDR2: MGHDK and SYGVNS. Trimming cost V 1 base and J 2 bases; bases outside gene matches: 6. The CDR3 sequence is CASSEFTGASTDTQYF. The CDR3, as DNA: TGTGCCAGCAGTGAATTCACAGGGGCTTCCACAGATACGCAGTATTTT.

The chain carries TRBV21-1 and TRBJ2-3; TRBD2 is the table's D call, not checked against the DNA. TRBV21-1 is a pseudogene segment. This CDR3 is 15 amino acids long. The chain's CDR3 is CASSHFGGARDTQYF. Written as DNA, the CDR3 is TGTGCCAGCAGCCACTTCGGCGGGGCCAGGGATACGCAGTATTTT.

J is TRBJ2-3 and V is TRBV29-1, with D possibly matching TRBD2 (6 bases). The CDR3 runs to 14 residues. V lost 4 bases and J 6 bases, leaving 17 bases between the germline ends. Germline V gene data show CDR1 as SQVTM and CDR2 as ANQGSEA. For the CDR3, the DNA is TGCAGCGTTGGTGGGGGGTTTCAGGTTGATACGCAGTATTTT. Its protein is CSVGGGFQVDTQYF.

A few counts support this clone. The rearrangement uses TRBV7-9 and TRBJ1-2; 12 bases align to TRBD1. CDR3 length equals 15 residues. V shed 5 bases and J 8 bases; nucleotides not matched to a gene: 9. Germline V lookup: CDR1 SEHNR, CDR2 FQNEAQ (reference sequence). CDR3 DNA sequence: TGTGCCAGCAGCCACCGGGACAGGGGGCGCACCGGCTACACCTTC. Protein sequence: CASSHRDRGRTGYTF.

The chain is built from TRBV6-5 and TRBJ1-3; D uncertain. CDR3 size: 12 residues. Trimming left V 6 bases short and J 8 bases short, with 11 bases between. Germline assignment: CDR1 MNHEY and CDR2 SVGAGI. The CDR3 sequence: CASSHIEDTIYF. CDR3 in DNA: TGTGCCAGCAGCCACATCGAAGACACCATATATTTT.

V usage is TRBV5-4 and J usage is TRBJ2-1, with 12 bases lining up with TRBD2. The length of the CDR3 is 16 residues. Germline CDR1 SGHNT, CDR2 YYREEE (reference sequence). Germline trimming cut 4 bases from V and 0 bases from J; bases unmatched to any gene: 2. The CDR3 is CASSPGLAGSYNEQFF. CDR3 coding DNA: TGTGCCAGCAGCCCGGGACTAGCGGGCTCCTACAATGAGCAGTTCTTC. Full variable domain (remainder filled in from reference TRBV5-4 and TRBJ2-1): ETGVTQSPTHLIKTRGQQVTLRCSSQSGHNTVSWYQQALGQGPQFIFQYYREEENGRGNFPPRFSGLQFPNYSSELNVNALELDDSALYLCASSPGLAGSYNEQFFGPGTRLTVL.

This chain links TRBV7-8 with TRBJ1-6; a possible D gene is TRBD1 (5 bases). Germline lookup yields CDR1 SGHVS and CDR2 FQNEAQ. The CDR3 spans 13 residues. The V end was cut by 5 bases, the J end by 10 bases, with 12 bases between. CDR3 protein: CASSADIGSPLHF. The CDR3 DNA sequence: TGTGCCAGCAGCGCGGACATAGGGTCACCCCTCCACTTT.